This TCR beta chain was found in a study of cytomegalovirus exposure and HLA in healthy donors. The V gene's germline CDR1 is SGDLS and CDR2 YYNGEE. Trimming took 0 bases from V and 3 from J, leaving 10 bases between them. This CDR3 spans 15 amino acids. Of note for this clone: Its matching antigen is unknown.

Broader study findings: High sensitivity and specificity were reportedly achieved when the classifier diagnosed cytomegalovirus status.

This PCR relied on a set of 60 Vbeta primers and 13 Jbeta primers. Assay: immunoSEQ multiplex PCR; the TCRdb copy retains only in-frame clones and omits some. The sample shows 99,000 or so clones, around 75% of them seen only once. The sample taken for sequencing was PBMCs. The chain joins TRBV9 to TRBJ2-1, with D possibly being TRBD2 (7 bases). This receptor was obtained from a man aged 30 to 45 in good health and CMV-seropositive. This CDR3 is CASSVVGGLYNEQFF. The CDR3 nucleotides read TGTGCCAGCAGCGTAGTGGGGGGGCTCTACAATGAGCAGTTCTTC. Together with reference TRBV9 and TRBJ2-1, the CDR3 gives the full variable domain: DSGVTQTPKHLITATGQRVTLRCSPRSGDLSVYWYQQSLDQGLQFLIQYYNGEERAKGNILERFSAQQFPDLHSELNLSSLELGDSALYFCASSVVGGLYNEQFFGPGTRLTVL.